The clone carrying this T cell receptor beta chain is classed as medium-sized. The antigen remains unidentified. This entry comes from a study of beta chain features in type 1 diabetes. Study context: Cell yields, age and gender were similar between patients and healthy donors. Sorted cell examination encompassed over 90,000,000 cells across all samples. Study results and caveats: It was among patients, rather than healthy donors, that naive, central memory and Treg TCRB repertoires appeared more similar. Individuals with type 1 diabetes displayed fewer insertions and more deletions at VDJ junctions.

Expressed TCRB transcripts were sequenced after all isolated RNA was converted to cDNA. TCRdb's copy holds only in-frame clones and misses some; the assay was immunoSEQ multiplex PCR. The sample lists 15,000 to 17,000 clones, approximately 45% seen once, with approximately 0.53% in the top ten. Germline CDR1 reads SGHNT; CDR2 reads YYREEE (reference sequence). The CDR3 covers 15 residues. The V segment lost 2 bases and the J segment 0 bases; nucleotides outside the gene matches: 4. This TCR was recovered from a woman aged 40 to 50 in good health. This sequence joins TRBV5-4 and TRBJ1-1; 7 bases fit TRBD1. Material: stem cell memory CD4+ T cells from blood. Written as DNA, the CDR3 is TGTGCCAGCAGCTTTACGACAGGGTTGAACACTGAAGCTTTCTTT. It is translated as CASSFTTGLNTEAFF.